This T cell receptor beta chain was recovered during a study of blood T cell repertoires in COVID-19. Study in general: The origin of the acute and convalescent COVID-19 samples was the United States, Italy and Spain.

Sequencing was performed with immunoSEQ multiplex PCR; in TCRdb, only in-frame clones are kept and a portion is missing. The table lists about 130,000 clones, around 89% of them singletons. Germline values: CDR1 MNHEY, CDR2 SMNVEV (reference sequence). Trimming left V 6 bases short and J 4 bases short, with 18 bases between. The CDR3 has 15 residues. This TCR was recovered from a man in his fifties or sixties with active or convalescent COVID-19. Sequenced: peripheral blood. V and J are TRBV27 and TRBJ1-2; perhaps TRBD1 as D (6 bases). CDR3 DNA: TGTGCCAGCAGGACCAAGGGGCAGGGGAGCTATGGCTACACCTTC. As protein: CASRTKGQGSYGYTF.